This T cell receptor (beta chain) was captured in a study of beta chain features in type 1 diabetes. General study results and limits: Amplification by PCR could prefer shorter templates, with the same effect in patients and controls. In type 1 diabetes patients, VDJ junctions had fewer insertions; deletions at these junctions were more frequent.

The isolated RNA, all of it, was reverse transcribed, so expressed TCRB transcripts were what got sequenced. Profiled with immunoSEQ multiplex PCR; TCRdb holds only in-frame clones, not every one. The sample carries under 950,000 clones, 17% recorded once. The sample holds a few counts of this clone. Its target is not known. CDR3 length: 14 amino acids. Trimming removed 3 bases from V and 0 bases from J, with 8 bases in between. CDR1 MDHEN and CDR2 SYDVKM come from the germline V gene. Sequencing used naive CD4+ T cells from blood. The origin of this receptor is a young woman in good health. V is TRBV28 and J is TRBJ2-5; D gene ambiguous. Here the CDR3 DNA reads TGTGCCAGCAGTTTGCCGAATTACCAAGAGACCCAGTACTTC. Amino acid sequence: CASSLPNYQETQYF. Variable domain in full (rest from reference TRBV28 and TRBJ2-5): DVKVTQSSRYLVKRTGEKVFLECVQDMDHENMFWYRQDPGLGLRLIYFSYDVKMKEKGDIPEGYSVSREKKERFSLILESASTNQTSMYLCASSLPNYQETQYFGPGTRLLVL.